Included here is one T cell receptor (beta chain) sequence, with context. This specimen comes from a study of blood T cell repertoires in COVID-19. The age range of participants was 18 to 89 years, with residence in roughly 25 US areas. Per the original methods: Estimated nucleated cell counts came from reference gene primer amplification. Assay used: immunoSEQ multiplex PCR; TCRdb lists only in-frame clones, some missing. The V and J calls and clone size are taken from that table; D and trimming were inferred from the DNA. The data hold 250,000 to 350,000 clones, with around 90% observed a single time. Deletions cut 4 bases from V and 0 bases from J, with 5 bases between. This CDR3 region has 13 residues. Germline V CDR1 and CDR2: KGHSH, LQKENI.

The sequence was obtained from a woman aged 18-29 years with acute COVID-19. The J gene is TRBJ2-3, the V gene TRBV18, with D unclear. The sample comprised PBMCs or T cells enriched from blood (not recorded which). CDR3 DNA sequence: TGTGCCAGCTCACGGCGGAGCACAGATACGCAGTATTTT. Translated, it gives CASSRRSTDTQYF.